This T cell receptor (beta chain) was sequenced during a study of blood T cell repertoires in COVID-19. Study at large: PBMCs, B-cell-depleted T cells, or T cells provided the cDNA or gDNA that made up the material.

V was trimmed by 2 bases and J by 5 bases, leaving 7 bases between them. Germline CDR1 is SGHNT and CDR2 is YYREEE (reference sequence). This CDR3 has 12 residues. Using immunoSEQ multiplex PCR, the repertoire was profiled, and TCRdb retains in-frame clones only, with some absent. Among around 90,000 clones listed, 75% to 85% were seen once. This clonotype originated in a human donor in a cohort sampled during active COVID-19. This chain uses TRBV5-4 with TRBJ1-2, with D unresolved. Sequenced sample: peripheral blood. The DNA of the CDR3 is TGTGCCAGCAGCTTACCTAGTTATGGCTACACCTTC. It translates to CASSLPSYGYTF.